The next 5 T cell receptor beta chains were all read from a single sample in a study of T cell repertoires in cytomegalovirus infection. TCRdb re-analysed the reads in MiXCR, keeping a single row per CDR3 protein. The sample has 270,000 or so distinct CDR3 sequences; about 17% are singletons. Input material: CD8+ T cells from PBMCs. Receptors were obtained from a human donor in good health (CMV status not recorded). Some clones in this sample may be carry-over from other donors' samples.

The V and J genes are TRBV4-2 and TRBJ1-6; D is ambiguous. The CDR3 runs to 14 residues. Trimming pared 0 bases from V and 9 bases from J, leaving 9 bases between. Germline V CDR1 and CDR2: LGHNA, YNFKEQ. The CDR3, as DNA: TGTGCCAGCAGCCAAGATGGGAGGGCTTCACCCCTCCACTTT. This translates into CASSQDGRASPLHF.

The J gene is TRBJ1-4, the V gene TRBV28; D remains unclear. The CDR3 has 14 amino acids. V was clipped by 3 bases and J by 10 bases, with 15 bases between them. The germline CDR1 and CDR2 sequences are MDHEN and SYDVKM. CDR3 bases: TGTGCCAGCAGTTTGCGTCCCGTTTCTGGAAAACTGTTTTTT. Protein product: CASSLRPVSGKLFF.

The chain has TRBV28 and TRBJ1-2, with D perhaps TRBD1 (6 bases). Germline V lookup: CDR1 MDHEN, CDR2 SYDVKM. V was cut by 3 bases and J by 5 bases, with 13 bases left in between. The CDR3 length is 14 residues. The CDR3 DNA reads TGTGCCAGCAGTTTGCTGTTGGGGGCTTATGGCTACACCTTC. Encoded protein: CASSLLLGAYGYTF.

This clonotype was seen ten or more times. This chain uses TRBV7-8 with TRBJ1-6, with TRBD1 identical over 8 bases. The trim removed 1 base at V and 7 bases at J, leaving 6 bases unmatched. The CDR3 covers 16 residues. Germline V gene sequence: CDR1 SGHVS, CDR2 FQNEAQ. In DNA form, the CDR3 reads TGTGCCAGCAGCTTAGGGGCAGGGGGCTTAAATTCACCCCTCCACTTT. It is translated as CASSLGAGGLNSPLHF.

This clonotype has a count of ten or more. The rearrangement links TRBV12-3 or TRBV12-4 to TRBJ2-5; either TRBD1 or TRBD2 may supply D (5 bases each). This CDR3 comprises 16 residues. Trimming removed 4 bases from V and 1 base from J, with 16 bases in between. CDR3 DNA sequence: TGTGCCAGCAGTTCCCGGCTCCCTGGGGGCCAAGAGACCCAGTACTTC. Its translation: CASSSRLPGGQETQYF.